The 21 T cell receptor beta chains in this list originate from one sample, sequenced in a study of OX40 agonist ivuxolimab in advanced cancers. Profiling relied on immunoSEQ multiplex PCR, and the TCRdb table lists in-frame clones only, not all of them. In the table there are around 56,000 clones, roughly 83% of which are singletons. The sequences come from CD4+ or CD8+ T cells sorted from blood, collected in a trial of the OX40 agonist ivuxolimab. The source is an adult with an advanced solid tumor such as melanoma, head and neck, liver or kidney cancer.

The rearrangement joins TRBV4-1 to TRBJ1-2; 11 nucleotides agree with TRBD1. The V gene's germline CDR1 is MGHRA and CDR2 YSYEKL. CDR3 length: 16 residues. V gave up 3 bases and J gave up 3 bases; unmatched junction bases: 6. CDR3: CASSHGRGQGDYGYTF. The CDR3 nucleotides are TGCGCCAGCAGCCATGGCCGGGGACAGGGGGACTATGGCTACACCTTC.

The J gene is TRBJ1-2, the V gene TRBV21-1; the table assigns TRBD1, which was not confirmed against the DNA. TRBV21-1 is a pseudogene segment. CDR3 length: 10 amino acids. The CDR3 sequence is CAAGGYGYTF. The CDR3 bases are TGTGCCGCAGGGGGCTATGGCTACACCTTC.

The chain combines TRBV6-4 with TRBJ1-1; D is perhaps TRBD1 (5 bases). Trimming pared 5 bases from V and 6 bases from J, leaving 19 bases between. Looked up from germline, CDR1 is MRHNA and CDR2 is SNTAGT. CDR3 length: 15 residues. The CDR3 sequence is CASSLSGATRAEAFF. The CDR3 region has the DNA TGTGCCAGCAGTTTATCCGGGGCAACCCGGGCTGAAGCTTTCTTT.

V usage is TRBV10-3 and J usage is TRBJ1-2; no reliable D call. Looked up from germline, CDR1 is ENHRY and CDR2 is SYGVKD. This CDR3 region has 13 residues. Trimming took 0 bases from V and 3 from J, leaving 5 bases between them. The CDR3 DNA reads as TGTGCCATCAGTGAGTCCGTATACTATGGCTACACCTTC. Its translation is CAISESVYYGYTF.

The chain links TRBV5-5 to TRBJ1-2; tentatively, D is TRBD1 (5 bases). The CDR3 contains 15 residues. Deletions cut 0 bases from V and 4 bases from J, with 13 bases between. Germline CDR1 and CDR2: SGHKS and YYEKEE (reference sequence). The CDR3 DNA is TGTGCCAGCAGCTTGGAAGGCGACAGCACCTATGGCTACACCTTC. Its translation: CASSLEGDSTYGYTF.

J is TRBJ1-1 and V is TRBV6-5; 7 positions agree with TRBD1. V gave up 5 bases and J gave up 7 bases; unmatched junction bases: 4. The CDR3 contains 12 residues. CDR1 is MNHEY, CDR2 SVGAGI, per germline. CDR3 sequence reads: CASSRGTDEAFF. CDR3 sequence (DNA): TGTGCCAGCAGTCGGGGGACAGATGAAGCTTTCTTT.

The chain is built from TRBV29-1 and TRBJ2-7, with 8 bases fitting TRBD1. The length of the CDR3 is 13 residues. Germline V gene data show CDR1 as SQVTM and CDR2 as ANQGSEA. The junction had 6 bases not matched to a gene; V was cut back by 6 bases and J by 2 bases. The CDR3 nucleotides are TGCAGCGTATCAGGACAGGGCCCCTACGAGCAGTACTTC. It translates to CSVSGQGPYEQYF.

The genes are TRBV30 and TRBJ2-5; 8 nucleotides line up with TRBD2. The CDR3 extends over 16 amino acids. The J segment lost 4 bases and the V segment lost 3 bases, leaving 13 bases of the junction unmatched. From germline, CDR1 is GTSNPN and CDR2 SVGIG (reference sequence). CDR3 in DNA: TGTGCCTGGAGGCCCGGACTAGCTTTTCAGTCAGAGACCCAGTACTTC. As protein: CAWRPGLAFQSETQYF.

Concerning this clone itself: Other DNA sequences in the sample encode the same CDR3. The chain recombines TRBV5-1 with TRBJ2-5; maybe TRBD1 (5 bases). Germline CDR1 reads SGHRS; CDR2 reads YFSETQ. Trimming removed 0 bases at V and 2 bases at J, with 8 bases between. The CDR3 loop spans 14 amino acids. CDR3 sequence reads: CASSLGRTQETQYF. CDR3 coding DNA: TGCGCCAGCAGCTTGGGGCGGACACAAGAGACCCAGTACTTC.

This clone was found once. The rearrangement uses TRBV15 and TRBJ1-5; the D is unclear. Trimming shortened V by 3 bases and J by 4 bases, and 25 bases separated the two germline ends. The V gene's germline CDR1 is LNHNV and CDR2 YYDKDF (reference sequence). The CDR3 spans 19 residues. The CDR3 sequence is CATSSLPSGELPLNQPQHF. As DNA, the CDR3 is TGTGCCACCAGCAGCCTTCCCTCTGGAGAGCTACCCTTAAATCAGCCCCAGCATTTT. The full variable domain, in which reference TRBV15 and TRBJ1-5 provide the parts outside the CDR3, is DAMVIQNPRYQVTQFGKPVTLSCSQTLNHNVMYWYQQKSSQAPKLLFHYYDKDFNNEADTPDNFQSRRPNTSFCFLDIRSPGLGDTAMYLCATSSLPSGELPLNQPQHFGDGTRLSIL.

V gene TRBV9 combines with J gene TRBJ2-3, with 10 bases fitting TRBD1. This CDR3 spans 16 amino acids. With V trimmed by 4 bases and J by 5 bases, 10 bases remained unmatched. Per germline, CDR1 SGDLS and CDR2 YYNGEE. Here the CDR3 DNA reads TGTGCCAGCAGCCCCCGGGACAGGGGCGCCCAAGATACGCAGTATTTT. This translates into CASSPRDRGAQDTQYF.

CDR3: CASSIGTVRYTEAFF. In nucleotides, the CDR3 is TGTGCCAGTAGTATCGGGACAGTTAGGTACACTGAAGCTTTCTTT. The chain uses TRBV19 and TRBJ1-1; 7 bases map to TRBD1. J gave up 3 bases and V 3 bases, and 7 bases lay outside the gene matches. The CDR3 is 15 residues long. Germline lookup yields CDR1 LNHDA and CDR2 SQIVND (reference sequence).

V is TRBV28 and J is TRBJ2-7; D tentatively reads TRBD1 or TRBD2 (6 bases each). V was cut by 5 bases and J by 9 bases, with 26 bases left in between. Per the germline V gene, CDR1 is MDHEN and CDR2 is SYDVKM. The CDR3 is 16 residues long. CDR3 DNA: TGTGCCAGCAGTAGAGGGGGGTCCCATCCTACGGGCGGGCAGTACTTC. It codes for CASSRGGSHPTGGQYF.

The V and J genes are TRBV2 and TRBJ1-2; 9 nucleotides match TRBD1. This CDR3 has 15 amino acids. Germline values: CDR1 SNHLY, CDR2 FYNNEI. V shed 7 bases, J shed 1 base, and the junction held 7 bases outside the gene matches. This CDR3 reads CASKIRQGGNYGYTF. DNA of the CDR3: TGTGCCAGCAAGATTCGACAGGGGGGTAACTATGGCTACACCTTC.

This clone was seen a few times. J is TRBJ1-1 and V is TRBV5-5; D gene uncertain. The length of the CDR3 is 11 residues. Trimming took 4 bases from V and 6 from J, leaving 7 bases between them. Per the germline V gene, CDR1 is SGHKS and CDR2 is YYEKEE (reference sequence). CDR3 amino acids: CASSGEAEAFF. In DNA form, the CDR3 reads TGTGCCAGCAGCGGCGAGGCTGAAGCTTTCTTT.

This CDR3 reads CASSPPAASGGWSSYEQYF. CDR3 bases: TGTGCCAGCTCACCACCTGCGGCTAGCGGGGGCTGGAGCTCCTACGAGCAGTACTTC. The chain carries TRBV18 and TRBJ2-7; 10 positions match TRBD2. CDR1 and CDR2 from the germline V gene are KGHSH and LQKENI. The CDR3 extends over 19 amino acids. J gave up 0 bases and V 0 bases, and 11 bases lay outside the gene matches.

The V call is TRBV5-1, the J call TRBJ1-5; tentatively, D is TRBD1 (6 bases). This CDR3 is 12 amino acids long. Trimming stripped 10 bases from V and 9 bases from J, with 17 bases between. Per the germline V gene, CDR1 is SGHRS and CDR2 is YFSETQ. CDR3 amino acids: CAAVQGGRPQHF. DNA for the CDR3: TGCGCCGCAGTGCAAGGGGGAAGGCCCCAGCATTTT.

This clone was seen only a few times. The rearrangement joins TRBV10-2 to TRBJ2-1, with TRBD1 identical over 11 bases. This CDR3 is 15 amino acids long. Germline CDR1 WSHSY, CDR2 SAAADI. J lost 5 bases, V lost 5 bases, and 5 bases had no gene match. CDR3 in DNA: TGCGCCAGCAGTCGCGGACAGGGGGCGAACAATGAGCAGTTCTTC. Encoded protein: CASSRGQGANNEQFF.

The chain links TRBV7-9 to TRBJ2-5, with 10 bases identical to TRBD1. Germline-derived CDR1 and CDR2 are SEHNR and FQNEAQ (reference sequence). The length of the CDR3 is 16 residues. V was clipped by 5 bases and J by 3 bases; unmatched bases: 9. The CDR3 sequence: CASSPPPGQGKETQYF. The DNA of the CDR3 is TGTGCCAGCAGCCCACCACCGGGACAGGGGAAAGAGACCCAGTACTTC.

The V gene is TRBV6-6, the J gene TRBJ1-5; 7 bases are a match to TRBD1. V lost 9 bases and J lost 3; bases outside the gene matches: 8. The V gene's germline CDR1 is MNHNY and CDR2 SVGAGI (reference sequence). This CDR3 spans 14 amino acids. CDR3 DNA sequence: TGTGCCAGTCAAGAAGGGGGCATCAATCAGCCCCAGCATTTT. This encodes CASQEGGINQPQHF.

Regarding this clone: The sample carries other DNA sequences with the same CDR3. The rearrangement links TRBV5-1 to TRBJ2-7; 8 nucleotides agree with TRBD1. With V trimmed by 0 bases and J by 3 bases, 2 bases remained unmatched. The germline CDR1 and CDR2 sequences are SGHRS and YFSETQ. This CDR3 contains 14 residues. The CDR3 sequence is CASSLETGGYEQYF. Here the CDR3 DNA reads TGCGCCAGCAGCTTGGAAACAGGGGGCTACGAGCAGTACTTC.